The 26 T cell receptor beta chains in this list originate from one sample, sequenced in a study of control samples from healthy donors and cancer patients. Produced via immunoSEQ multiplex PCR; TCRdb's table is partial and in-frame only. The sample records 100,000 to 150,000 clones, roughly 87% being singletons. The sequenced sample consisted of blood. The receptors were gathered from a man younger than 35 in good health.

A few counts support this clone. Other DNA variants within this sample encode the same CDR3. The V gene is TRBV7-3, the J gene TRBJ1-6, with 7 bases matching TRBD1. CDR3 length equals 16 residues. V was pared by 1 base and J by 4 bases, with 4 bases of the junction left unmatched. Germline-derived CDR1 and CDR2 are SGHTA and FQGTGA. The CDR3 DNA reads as TGTGCCAGCAGCTTAAAAGGGGGCGAATATAATTCACCCCTCCACTTT. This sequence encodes CASSLKGGEYNSPLHF.

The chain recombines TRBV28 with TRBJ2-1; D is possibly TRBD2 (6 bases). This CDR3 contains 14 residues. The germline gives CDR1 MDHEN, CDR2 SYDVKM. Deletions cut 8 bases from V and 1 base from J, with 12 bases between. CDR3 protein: CASARDFSYNEQFF. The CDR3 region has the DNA TGTGCCAGCGCGCGGGACTTTTCCTACAATGAGCAGTTCTTC.

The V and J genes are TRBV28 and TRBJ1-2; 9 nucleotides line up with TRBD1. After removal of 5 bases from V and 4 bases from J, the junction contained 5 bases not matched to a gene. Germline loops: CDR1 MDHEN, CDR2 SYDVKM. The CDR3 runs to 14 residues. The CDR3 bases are TGTGCCAGCAGTCTCAGACAGGGGGGCTATGGCTACACCTTC. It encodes CASSLRQGGYGYTF.

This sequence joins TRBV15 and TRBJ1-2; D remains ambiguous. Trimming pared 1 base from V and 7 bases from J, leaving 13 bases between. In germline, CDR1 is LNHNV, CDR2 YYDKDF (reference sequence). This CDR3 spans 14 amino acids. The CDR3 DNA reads TGTGCCACCAGCAGAGGCGGGCTTGAGAGTGGCTACACCTTC. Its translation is CATSRGGLESGYTF.

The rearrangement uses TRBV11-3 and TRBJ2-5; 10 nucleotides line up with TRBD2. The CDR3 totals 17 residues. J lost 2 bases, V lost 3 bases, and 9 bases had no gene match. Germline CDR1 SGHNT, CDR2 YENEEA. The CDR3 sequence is CASSLTSGQGVQETQYF. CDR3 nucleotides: TGTGCCAGCAGCTTGACTAGCGGGCAAGGGGTACAAGAGACCCAGTACTTC. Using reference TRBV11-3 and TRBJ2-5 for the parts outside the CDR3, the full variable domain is EAGVVQSPRYKIIEKKQPVAFWCNPISGHNTLYWYLQNLGQGPELLIRYENEEAVDDSQLPKDRFSAERLKGVDSTLKIQPAELGDSAVYLCASSLTSGQGVQETQYFGPGTRLLVL.

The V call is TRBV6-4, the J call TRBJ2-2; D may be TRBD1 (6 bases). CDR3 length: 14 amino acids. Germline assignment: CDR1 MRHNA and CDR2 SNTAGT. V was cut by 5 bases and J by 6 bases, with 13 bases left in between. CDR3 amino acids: CASSYEQGSGELFF. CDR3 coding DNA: TGTGCCAGCAGTTACGAACAGGGATCCGGGGAGCTGTTTTTT.

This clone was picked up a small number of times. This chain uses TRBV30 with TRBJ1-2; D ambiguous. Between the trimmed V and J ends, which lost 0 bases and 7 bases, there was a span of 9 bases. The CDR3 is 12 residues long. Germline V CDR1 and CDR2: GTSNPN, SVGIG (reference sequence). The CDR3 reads CAWSVTSSGYTF. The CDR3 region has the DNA TGTGCCTGGAGTGTCACCTCCTCTGGCTACACCTTC.

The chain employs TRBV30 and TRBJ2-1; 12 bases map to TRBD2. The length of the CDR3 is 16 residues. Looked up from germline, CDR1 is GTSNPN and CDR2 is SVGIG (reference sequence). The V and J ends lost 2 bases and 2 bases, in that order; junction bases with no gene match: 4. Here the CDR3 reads CAWSPSSGGAYNEQFF. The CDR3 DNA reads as TGTGCCTGGAGTCCGTCTAGCGGGGGGGCCTACAATGAGCAGTTCTTC.

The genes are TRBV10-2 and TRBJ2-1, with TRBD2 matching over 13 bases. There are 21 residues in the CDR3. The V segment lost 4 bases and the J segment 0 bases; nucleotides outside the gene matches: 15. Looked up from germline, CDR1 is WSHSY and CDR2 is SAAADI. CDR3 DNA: TGCGCCAGCAGTGGTATCGGCCGAAAGACTAGCGGGAGGAGCTCCTACAATGAGCAGTTCTTC. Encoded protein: CASSGIGRKTSGRSSYNEQFF.

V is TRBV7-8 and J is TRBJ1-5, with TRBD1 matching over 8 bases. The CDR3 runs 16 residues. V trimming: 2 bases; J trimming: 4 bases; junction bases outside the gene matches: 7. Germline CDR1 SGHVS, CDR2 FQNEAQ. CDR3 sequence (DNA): TGTGCCAGCAGCTTATATCAGGGGGCACGGAATCAGCCCCAGCATTTT. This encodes CASSLYQGARNQPQHF.

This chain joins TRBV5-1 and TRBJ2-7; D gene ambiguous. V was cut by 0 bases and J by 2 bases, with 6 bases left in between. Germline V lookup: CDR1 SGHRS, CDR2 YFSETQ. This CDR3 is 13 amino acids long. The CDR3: CASSLATTYEQYF. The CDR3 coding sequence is TGCGCCAGCAGCTTGGCCACGACCTACGAGCAGTACTTC.

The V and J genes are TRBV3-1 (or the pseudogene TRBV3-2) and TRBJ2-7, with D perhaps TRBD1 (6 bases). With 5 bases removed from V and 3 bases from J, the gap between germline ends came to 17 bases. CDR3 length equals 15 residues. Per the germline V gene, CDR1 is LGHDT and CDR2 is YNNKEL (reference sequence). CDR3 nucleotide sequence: TGTGCCAGCAGCTCCTCCGGGACACGCAGCTACGAGCAGTACTTC. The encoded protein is CASSSSGTRSYEQYF.

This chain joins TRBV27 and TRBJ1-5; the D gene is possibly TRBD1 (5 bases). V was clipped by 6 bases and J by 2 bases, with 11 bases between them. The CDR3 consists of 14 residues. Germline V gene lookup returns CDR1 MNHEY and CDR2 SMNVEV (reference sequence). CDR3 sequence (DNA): TGTGCCAGCAGCCCCGGCAGGGGCAATCAGCCCCAGCATTTT. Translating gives CASSPGRGNQPQHF.

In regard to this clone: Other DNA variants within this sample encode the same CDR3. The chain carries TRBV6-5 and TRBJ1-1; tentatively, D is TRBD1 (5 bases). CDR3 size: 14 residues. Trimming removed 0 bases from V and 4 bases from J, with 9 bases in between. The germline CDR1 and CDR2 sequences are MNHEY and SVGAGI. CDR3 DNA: TGTGCCAGCAGTTACTCGGGGGTGGGCACTGAAGCTTTCTTT. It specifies CASSYSGVGTEAFF.

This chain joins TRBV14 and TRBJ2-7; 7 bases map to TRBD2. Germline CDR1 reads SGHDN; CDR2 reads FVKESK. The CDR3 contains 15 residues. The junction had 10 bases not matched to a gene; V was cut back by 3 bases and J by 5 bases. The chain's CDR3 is CASSQRRGSRHEQYF. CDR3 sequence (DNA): TGTGCCAGCAGCCAGCGGCGGGGGTCGCGTCACGAGCAGTACTTC. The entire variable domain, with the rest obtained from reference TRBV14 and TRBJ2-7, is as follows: EAGVTQFPSHSVIEKGQTVTLRCDPISGHDNLYWYRRVMGKEIKFLLHFVKESKQDESGMPNNRFLAERTGGTYSTLKVQPAELEDSGVYFCASSQRRGSRHEQYFGPGTRLTVT.

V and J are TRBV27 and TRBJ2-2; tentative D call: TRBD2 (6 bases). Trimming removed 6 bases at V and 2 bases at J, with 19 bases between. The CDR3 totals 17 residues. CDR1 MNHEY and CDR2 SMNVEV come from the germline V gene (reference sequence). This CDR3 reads CASSRRRTEGNTGELFF. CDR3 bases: TGTGCCAGCAGCCGCCGGAGGACGGAGGGAAACACCGGGGAGCTGTTTTTT.

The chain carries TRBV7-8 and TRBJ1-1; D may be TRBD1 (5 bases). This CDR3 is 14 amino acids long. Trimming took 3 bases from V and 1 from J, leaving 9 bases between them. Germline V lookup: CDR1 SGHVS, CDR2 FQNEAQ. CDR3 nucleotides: TGTGCCAGCAGCTTCCCAGGGCCGAACACTGAAGCTTTCTTT. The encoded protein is CASSFPGPNTEAFF.

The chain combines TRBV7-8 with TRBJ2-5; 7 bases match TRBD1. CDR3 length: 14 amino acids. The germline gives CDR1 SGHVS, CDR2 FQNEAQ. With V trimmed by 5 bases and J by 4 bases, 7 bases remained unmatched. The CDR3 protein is CASSPGQNAETQYF. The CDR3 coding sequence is TGTGCCAGCAGCCCGGGACAGAACGCAGAGACCCAGTACTTC.

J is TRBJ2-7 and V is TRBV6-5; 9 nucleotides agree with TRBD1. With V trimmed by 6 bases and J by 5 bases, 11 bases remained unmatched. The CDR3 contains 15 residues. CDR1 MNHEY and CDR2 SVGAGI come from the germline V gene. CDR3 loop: CASSPFGTGYNEQYF. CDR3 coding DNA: TGTGCCAGCAGCCCCTTCGGGACAGGGTACAACGAGCAGTACTTC.

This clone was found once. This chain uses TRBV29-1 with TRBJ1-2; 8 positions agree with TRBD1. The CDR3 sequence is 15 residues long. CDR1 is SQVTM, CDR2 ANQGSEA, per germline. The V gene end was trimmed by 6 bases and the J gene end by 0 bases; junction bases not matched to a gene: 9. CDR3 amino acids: CSVQGARRANYGYTF. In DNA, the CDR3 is TGCAGCGTCCAGGGGGCGAGGCGCGCTAACTATGGCTACACCTTC.

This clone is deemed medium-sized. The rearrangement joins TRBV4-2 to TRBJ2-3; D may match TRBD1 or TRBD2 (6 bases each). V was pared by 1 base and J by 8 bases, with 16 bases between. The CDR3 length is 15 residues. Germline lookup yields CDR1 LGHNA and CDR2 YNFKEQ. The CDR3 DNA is TGTGCCAGCAGCCAAGCGGAGGGAGAAGGGGGTACGCAGTATTTT. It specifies CASSQAEGEGGTQYF.

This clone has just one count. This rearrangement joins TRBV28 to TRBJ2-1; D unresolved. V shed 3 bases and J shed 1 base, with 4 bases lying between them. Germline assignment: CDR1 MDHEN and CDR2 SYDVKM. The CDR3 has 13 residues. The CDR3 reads CASSLVSYNEQFF. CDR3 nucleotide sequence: TGTGCCAGCAGTTTGGTGTCCTACAATGAGCAGTTCTTC.

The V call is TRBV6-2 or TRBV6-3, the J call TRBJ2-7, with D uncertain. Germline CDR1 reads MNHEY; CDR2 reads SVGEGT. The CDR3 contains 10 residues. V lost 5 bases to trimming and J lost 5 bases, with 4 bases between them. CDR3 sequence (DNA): TGTGCCAGCAGTAATAACGAGCAGTACTTC. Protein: CASSNNEQYF.

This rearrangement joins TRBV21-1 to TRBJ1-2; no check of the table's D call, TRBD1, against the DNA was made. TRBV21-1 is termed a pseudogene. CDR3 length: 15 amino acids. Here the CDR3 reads CASTFLTGRIYGYTF. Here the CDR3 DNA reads TGTGCCAGCACCTTTTTGACAGGGAGAATCTATGGCTACACCTTC.

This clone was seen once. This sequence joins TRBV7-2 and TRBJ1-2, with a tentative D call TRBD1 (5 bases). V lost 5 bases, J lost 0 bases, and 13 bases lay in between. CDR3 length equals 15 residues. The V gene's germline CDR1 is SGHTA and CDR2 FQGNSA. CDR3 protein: CASSENRISNYGYTF. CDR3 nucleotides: TGTGCCAGCAGCGAAAACAGGATATCTAACTATGGCTACACCTTC.

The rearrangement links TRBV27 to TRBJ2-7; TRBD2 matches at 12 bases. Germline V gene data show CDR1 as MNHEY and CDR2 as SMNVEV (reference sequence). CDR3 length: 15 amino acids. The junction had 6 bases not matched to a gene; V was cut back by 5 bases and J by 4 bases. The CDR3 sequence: CASSRAGLAGYEQYF. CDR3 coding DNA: TGTGCCAGCAGTCGGGCGGGACTAGCGGGTTACGAGCAGTACTTC.